This T cell receptor beta chain is drawn from a study of T cells after yellow fever vaccination. Whole-study findings and limits: Boosting was followed by the reappearance of most primary-vaccination clones (roughly 96% CD4, roughly 90% CD8). From the bulk population, abundant clonotypes could contaminate and appear within FACS-sorted repertoires. Secondary responses were weaker yet peaked faster, day 5 versus 15.

This clonotype occurred many times. Antigen specificity is unknown. TCRdb reprocessed the 5' RACE reads via MiXCR and lists one record per CDR3 protein. The sample lists 250,000 or so distinct CDR3 sequences, approximately 3.5% seen once, with 15% to 20% in the top ten. The junction had 12 bases not matched to a gene; V was cut back by 6 bases and J by 7 bases. Germline CDR1 and CDR2: MNHEY and SVGEGT. The CDR3 is made up of 14 amino acids. The TCR comes from a man aged 18 to 30 who received the YFV17D yellow fever vaccine. V usage is TRBV6-2 or TRBV6-3 and J usage is TRBJ2-7, with 7 bases aligning to TRBD1. The sequenced sample was PBMCs, obtained 15 days after the yellow fever booster vaccination. CDR3: CASRRGRPAEEQYF. The CDR3 DNA sequence: TGTGCCAGCAGAAGGGGGCGGCCCGCGGAGGAGCAGTACTTC.